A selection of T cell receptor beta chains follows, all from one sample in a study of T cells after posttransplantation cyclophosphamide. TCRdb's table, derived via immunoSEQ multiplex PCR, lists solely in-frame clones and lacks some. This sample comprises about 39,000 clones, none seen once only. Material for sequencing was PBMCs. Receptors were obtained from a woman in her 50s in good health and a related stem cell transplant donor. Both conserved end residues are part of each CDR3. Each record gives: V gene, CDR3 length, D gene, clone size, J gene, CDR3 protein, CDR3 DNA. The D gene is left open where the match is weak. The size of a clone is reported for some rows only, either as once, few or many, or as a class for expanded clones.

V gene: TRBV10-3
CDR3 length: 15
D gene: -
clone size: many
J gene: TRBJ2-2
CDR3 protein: CAISAYSTNTGELFF
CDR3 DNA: TGTGCCATCAGTGCGTACAGTACGAACACCGGGGAGCTGTTTTTT

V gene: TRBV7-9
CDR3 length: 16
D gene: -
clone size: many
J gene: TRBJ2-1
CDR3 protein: CASSSPEGSSYNEQFF
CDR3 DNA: TGTGCCAGCAGCTCCCCGGAGGGGAGCTCCTACAATGAGCAGTTCTTC

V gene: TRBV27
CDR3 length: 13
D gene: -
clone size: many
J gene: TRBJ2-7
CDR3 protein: CASKLQNTYEQYF
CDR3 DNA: TGTGCCAGCAAATTACAGAATACCTACGAGCAGTACTTC

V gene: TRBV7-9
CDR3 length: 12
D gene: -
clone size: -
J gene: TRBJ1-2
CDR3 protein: CASSFEGTGYTF
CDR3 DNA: TGTGCCAGCAGCTTTGAGGGAACTGGCTACACCTTC

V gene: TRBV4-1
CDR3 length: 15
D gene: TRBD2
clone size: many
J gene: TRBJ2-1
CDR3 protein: CASSSTSGGENEQFF
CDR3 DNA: TGCGCCAGCAGCTCTACTAGCGGTGGCGAGAATGAGCAGTTCTTC

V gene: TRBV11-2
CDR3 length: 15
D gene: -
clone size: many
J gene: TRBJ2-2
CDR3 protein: CASAGNSGSTGELFF
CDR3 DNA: TGTGCCAGCGCTGGAAACTCGGGGAGCACCGGGGAGCTGTTTTTT

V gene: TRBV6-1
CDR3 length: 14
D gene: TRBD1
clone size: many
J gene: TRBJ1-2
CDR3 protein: CASSAWQGDYGYTF
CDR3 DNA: TGTGCCAGCAGTGCATGGCAGGGGGACTATGGCTACACCTTC

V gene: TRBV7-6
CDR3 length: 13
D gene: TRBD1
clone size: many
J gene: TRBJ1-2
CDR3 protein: CASSLEGANGYTF
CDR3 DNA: TGTGCCAGCAGCTTAGAGGGGGCCAATGGCTACACCTTC

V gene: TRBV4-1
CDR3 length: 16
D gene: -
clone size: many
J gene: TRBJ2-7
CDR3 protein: CASSQETGFVSYEQYF
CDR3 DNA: TGCGCCAGCAGCCAAGAAACAGGGTTCGTCTCCTACGAGCAGTACTTC

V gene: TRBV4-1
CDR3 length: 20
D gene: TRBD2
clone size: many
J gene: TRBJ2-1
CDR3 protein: CASSQDGVAGGPVSYNEQFF
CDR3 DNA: TGCGCCAGCAGCCAAGATGGGGTTGCGGGGGGTCCAGTGTCCTACAATGAGCAGTTCTTC

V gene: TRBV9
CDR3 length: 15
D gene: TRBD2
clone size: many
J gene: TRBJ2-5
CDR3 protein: CASSVDRGGFGTQYF
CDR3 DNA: TGTGCCAGCAGCGTAGACCGGGGGGGCTTCGGGACCCAGTACTTC

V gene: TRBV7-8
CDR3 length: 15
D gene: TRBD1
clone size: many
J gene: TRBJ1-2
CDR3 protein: CASSPRDRGDYGYTF
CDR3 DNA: TGTGCCAGCAGCCCCAGGGACAGGGGGGACTATGGCTACACCTTC

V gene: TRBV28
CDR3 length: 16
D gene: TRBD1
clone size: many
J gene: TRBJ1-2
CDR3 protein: CASSLLAGGKNYGYTF
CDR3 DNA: TGTGCCAGCAGTTTATTGGCAGGGGGGAAGAACTATGGCTACACCTTC

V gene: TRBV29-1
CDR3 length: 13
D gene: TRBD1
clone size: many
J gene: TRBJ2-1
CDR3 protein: CSVDKDRGNEQFF
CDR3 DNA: TGCAGCGTTGATAAGGACAGGGGAAATGAGCAGTTCTTC

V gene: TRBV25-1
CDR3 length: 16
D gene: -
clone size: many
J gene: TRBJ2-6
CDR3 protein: CASSESRAPGANVLTF
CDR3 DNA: TGTGCCAGCAGTGAATCCAGGGCCCCTGGGGCCAACGTCCTGACTTTC

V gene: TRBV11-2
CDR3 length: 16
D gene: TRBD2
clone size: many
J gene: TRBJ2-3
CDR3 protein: CASSSYLAGETDTQYF
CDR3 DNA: TGTGCCAGCAGCTCTTATCTAGCGGGGGAAACAGATACGCAGTATTTT

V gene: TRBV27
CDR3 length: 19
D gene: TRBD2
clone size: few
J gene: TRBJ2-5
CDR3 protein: CASSLRPGTSGVAQETQYF
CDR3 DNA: TGTGCCAGCAGTTTACGTCCCGGGACTAGCGGGGTGGCACAAGAGACCCAGTACTTC

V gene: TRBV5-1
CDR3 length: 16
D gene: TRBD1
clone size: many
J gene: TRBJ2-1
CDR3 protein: CASSPQPGQSSNEQFF
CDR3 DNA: TGCGCCAGCAGCCCCCAGCCGGGACAGTCTTCCAATGAGCAGTTCTTC

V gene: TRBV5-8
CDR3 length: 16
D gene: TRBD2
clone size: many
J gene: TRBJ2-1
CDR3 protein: CASSLAPAGGPPQQFF
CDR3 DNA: TGTGCCAGCAGCTTGGCCCCAGCGGGGGGCCCCCCCCAGCAGTTCTTC

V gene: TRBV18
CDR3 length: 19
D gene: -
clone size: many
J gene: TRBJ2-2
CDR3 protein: CASSPTPGQTPSNTGELFF
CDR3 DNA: TGTGCCAGCTCACCAACCCCGGGACAAACCCCGAGTAACACCGGGGAGCTGTTTTTT

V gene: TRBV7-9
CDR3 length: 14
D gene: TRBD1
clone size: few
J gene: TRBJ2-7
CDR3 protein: CASRPGTGGAAEYF
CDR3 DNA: TGTGCCAGCAGACCCGGGACAGGGGGAGCGGCGGAGTACTTC

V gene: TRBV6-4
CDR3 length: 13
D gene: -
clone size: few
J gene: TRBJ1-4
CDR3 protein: CASSRDYGEKLFF
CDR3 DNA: TGTGCCAGCAGTCGGGACTATGGTGAAAAACTGTTTTTT

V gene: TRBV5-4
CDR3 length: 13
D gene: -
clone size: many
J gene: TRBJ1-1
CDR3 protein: CASSRDQNTEAFF
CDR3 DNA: TGTGCCAGCAGCCGAGATCAGAACACTGAAGCTTTCTTT

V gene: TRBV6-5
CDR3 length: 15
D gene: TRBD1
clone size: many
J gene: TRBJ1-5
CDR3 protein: CASSPRQGFNQPQHF
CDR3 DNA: TGTGCCAGCAGTCCGCGACAGGGGTTCAATCAGCCCCAGCATTTT

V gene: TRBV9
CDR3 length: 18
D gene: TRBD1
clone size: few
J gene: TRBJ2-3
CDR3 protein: CASSPNTDRAGVTDTQYF
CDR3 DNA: TGTGCCAGCAGCCCTAATACCGACAGGGCGGGTGTGACAGATACGCAGTATTTT

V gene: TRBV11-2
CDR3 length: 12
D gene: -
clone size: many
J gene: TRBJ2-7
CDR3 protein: CASSFWEREQYF
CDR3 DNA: TGTGCCAGCAGCTTCTGGGAGCGGGAGCAGTACTTC

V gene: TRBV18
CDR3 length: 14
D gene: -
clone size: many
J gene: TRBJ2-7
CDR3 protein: CASSPPSARDEQYF
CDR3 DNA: TGTGCCAGCTCACCCCCCTCCGCACGGGACGAGCAGTACTTC

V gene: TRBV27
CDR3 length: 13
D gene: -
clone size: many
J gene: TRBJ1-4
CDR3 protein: CASSSQPSEKLFF
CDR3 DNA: TGTGCCAGCAGTTCTCAGCCTAGTGAAAAACTGTTTTTT

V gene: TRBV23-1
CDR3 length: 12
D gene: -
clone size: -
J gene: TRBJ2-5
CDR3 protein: CASPGIRETQYF
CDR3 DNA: TGCGCCTCCCCAGGGATTAGGGAGACCCAGTACTTC

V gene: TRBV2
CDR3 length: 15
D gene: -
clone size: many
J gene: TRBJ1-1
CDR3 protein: CASSPGGYMNTEAFF
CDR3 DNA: TGTGCCAGCAGCCCAGGAGGCTACATGAACACTGAAGCTTTCTTT

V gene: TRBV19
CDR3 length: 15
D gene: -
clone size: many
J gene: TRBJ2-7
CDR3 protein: CASSIRGDRSYEQYF
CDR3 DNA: TGTGCCAGTAGTATCCGGGGTGATCGCTCCTACGAGCAGTACTTC

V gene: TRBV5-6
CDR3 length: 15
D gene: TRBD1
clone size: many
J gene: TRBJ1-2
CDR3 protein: CASSLGDRGDYGYTF
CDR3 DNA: TGTGCCAGCAGCTTGGGGGACAGGGGGGACTATGGCTACACCTTC

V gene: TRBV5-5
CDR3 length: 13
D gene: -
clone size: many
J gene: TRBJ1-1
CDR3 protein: CASMRQENTEAFF
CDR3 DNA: TGTGCCAGCATGCGACAGGAGAACACTGAAGCTTTCTTT

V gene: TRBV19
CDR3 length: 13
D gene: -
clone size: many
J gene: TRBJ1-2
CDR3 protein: CASSIPGAGGYTF
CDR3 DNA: TGTGCCAGTAGTATACCAGGAGCGGGTGGCTACACCTTC

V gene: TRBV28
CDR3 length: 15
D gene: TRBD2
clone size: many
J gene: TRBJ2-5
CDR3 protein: CASSSHQAGGETQYF
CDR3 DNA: TGTGCCAGCAGTTCCCACCAGGCGGGGGGAGAGACCCAGTACTTC

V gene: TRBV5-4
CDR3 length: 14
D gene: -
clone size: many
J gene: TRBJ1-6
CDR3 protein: CASSRDKYNSPLHF
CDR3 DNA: TGTGCCAGCAGCCGGGACAAATATAATTCACCCCTCCACTTT

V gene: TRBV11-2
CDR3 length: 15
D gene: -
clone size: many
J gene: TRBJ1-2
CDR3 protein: CASSSSPGGVNGYTF
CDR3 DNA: TGTGCCAGCAGCTCATCCCCAGGAGGGGTTAACGGCTACACCTTC

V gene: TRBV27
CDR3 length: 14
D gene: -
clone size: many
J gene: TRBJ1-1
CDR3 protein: CASSLFGSDTEAFF
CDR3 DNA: TGTGCCAGCAGTTTGTTCGGCAGCGACACTGAAGCTTTCTTT

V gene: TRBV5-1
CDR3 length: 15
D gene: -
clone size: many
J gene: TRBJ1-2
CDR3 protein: CASSLEPTLNYGYTF
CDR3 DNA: TGCGCCAGCAGCTTGGAACCGACTCTGAACTATGGCTACACCTTC

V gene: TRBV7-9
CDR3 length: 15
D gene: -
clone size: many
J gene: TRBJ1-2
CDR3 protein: CASSLGLMLDYGYTF
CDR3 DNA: TGTGCCAGCAGCTTGGGCCTCATGCTGGACTATGGCTACACCTTC

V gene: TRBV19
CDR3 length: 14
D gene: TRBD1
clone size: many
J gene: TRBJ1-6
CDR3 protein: CASSTLRGRSPLHF
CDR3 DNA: TGTGCCAGTAGTACGCTCAGGGGGCGGTCACCCCTCCACTTT

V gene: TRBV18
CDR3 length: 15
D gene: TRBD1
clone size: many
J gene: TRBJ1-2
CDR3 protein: CASSPGGQGLSGYTF
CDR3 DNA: TGTGCCAGCTCACCTGGGGGACAGGGGCTGTCTGGCTACACCTTC

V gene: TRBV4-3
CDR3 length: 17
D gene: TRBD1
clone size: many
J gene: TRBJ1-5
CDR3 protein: CASSQALEGAHAQPQHF
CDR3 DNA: TGCGCCAGCAGCCAAGCGTTGGAGGGGGCGCACGCTCAGCCCCAGCATTTT

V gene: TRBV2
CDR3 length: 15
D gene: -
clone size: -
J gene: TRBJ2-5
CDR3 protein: CASSGGGEGGATQYF
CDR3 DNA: TGTGCCAGCAGTGGGGGCGGAGAGGGGGGGGCTACCCAGTACTTC

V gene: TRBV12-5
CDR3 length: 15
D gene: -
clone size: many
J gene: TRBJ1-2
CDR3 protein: CASGLVRGGRSNSRF
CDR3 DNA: TGTGCTAGTGGTTTGGTACGGGGGGGACGATCTAATTCCCGCTTC

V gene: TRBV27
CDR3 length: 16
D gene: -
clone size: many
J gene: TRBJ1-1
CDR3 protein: CASSYNGQFMNTEAFF
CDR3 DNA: TGTGCCAGCAGCTATAATGGACAGTTTATGAACACTGAAGCTTTCTTT

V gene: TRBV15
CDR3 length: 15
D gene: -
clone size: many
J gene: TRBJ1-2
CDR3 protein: CATSREGAPNYGYTF
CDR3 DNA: TGTGCCACCAGCAGAGAGGGCGCCCCTAACTATGGCTACACCTTC

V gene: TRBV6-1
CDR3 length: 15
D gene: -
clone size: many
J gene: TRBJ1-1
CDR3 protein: CASSEGVALNTEAFF
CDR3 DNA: TGTGCCAGCTCCGAGGGGGTAGCTTTGAACACTGAAGCTTTCTTT

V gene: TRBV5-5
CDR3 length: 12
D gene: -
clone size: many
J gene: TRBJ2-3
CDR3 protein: CASSLLTDTQYF
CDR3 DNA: TGTGCCAGCAGCTTGCTCACAGATACGCAGTATTTT

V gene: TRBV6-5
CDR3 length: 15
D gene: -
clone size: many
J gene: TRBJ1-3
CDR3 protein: CASSYRGSSGNTIYF
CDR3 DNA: TGTGCCAGCAGTTACAGGGGGAGCTCTGGAAACACCATATATTTT

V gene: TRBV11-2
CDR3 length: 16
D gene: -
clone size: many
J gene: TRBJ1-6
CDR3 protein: CASTSGGIGSNSPLHF
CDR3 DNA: TGTGCCAGCACCTCCGGGGGGATAGGGTCTAATTCACCCCTCCACTTT

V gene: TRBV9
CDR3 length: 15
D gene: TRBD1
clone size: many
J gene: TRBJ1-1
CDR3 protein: CASSALDRDNTEAFF
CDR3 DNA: TGTGCCAGCAGCGCACTCGACAGGGACAACACTGAAGCTTTCTTT

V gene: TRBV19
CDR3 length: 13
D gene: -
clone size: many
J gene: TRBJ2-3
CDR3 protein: CASSRLPRDTQYF
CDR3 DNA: TGTGCCAGTAGTAGACTACCCCGGGATACGCAGTATTTT

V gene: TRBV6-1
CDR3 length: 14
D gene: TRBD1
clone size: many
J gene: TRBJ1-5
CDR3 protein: CASSGTTGNQPQHF
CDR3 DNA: TGTGCCAGCAGTGGGACGACAGGGAACCAGCCCCAGCATTTT

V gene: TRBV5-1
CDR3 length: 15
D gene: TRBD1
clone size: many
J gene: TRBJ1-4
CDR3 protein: CASSLGGQVAEKLFF
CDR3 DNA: TGCGCCAGCAGCTTGGGAGGACAGGTTGCTGAAAAACTGTTTTTT

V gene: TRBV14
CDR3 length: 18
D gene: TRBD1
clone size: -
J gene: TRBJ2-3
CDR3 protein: CASSLRASGQYYTDTQYF
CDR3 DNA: TGTGCCAGCAGCCTGAGAGCCTCGGGACAGTATTACACAGATACGCAGTATTTT

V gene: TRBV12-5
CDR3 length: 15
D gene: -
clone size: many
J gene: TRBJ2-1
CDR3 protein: CASGLGRSWDNEQFF
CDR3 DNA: TGTGCTAGTGGCCTAGGCCGGTCGTGGGACAATGAGCAGTTCTTC

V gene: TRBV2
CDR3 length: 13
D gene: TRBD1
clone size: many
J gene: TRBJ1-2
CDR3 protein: CASSDGQGWGYTF
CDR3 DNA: TGTGCCAGCAGTGACGGACAGGGCTGGGGCTACACCTTC

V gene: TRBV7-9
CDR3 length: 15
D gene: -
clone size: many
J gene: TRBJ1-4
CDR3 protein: CASSSMVGLNEKLFF
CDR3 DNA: TGTGCCAGCAGCTCGATGGTGGGCCTTAATGAAAAACTGTTTTTT

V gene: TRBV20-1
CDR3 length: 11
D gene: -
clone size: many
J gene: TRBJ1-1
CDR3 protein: CSAAPAVAAFF
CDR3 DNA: TGCAGTGCTGCCCCTGCGGTCGCAGCTTTCTTT